Following are 19 T cell receptor beta chains from one sample sequenced in a study of technical replicates of blood from a few donors. This table comes from immunoSEQ multiplex PCR, and its TCRdb copy is limited to in-frame clones, with some not included. The sample records 76,000 or so clones, around 85% being singletons. The sequenced sample was PBMCs. These receptors were taken from a human donor in good health. Some clones in this sample may be carry-over from other donors' samples.

This sequence joins TRBV19 and TRBJ2-5; no clear D. CDR1 is LNHDA, CDR2 SQIVND, per germline (reference sequence). Trimming stripped 5 bases from V and 0 bases from J, with 4 bases between. The CDR3 extends over 12 amino acids. CDR3 region: CASSPNQETQYF. As DNA, the CDR3 is TGTGCCAGTAGTCCAAACCAAGAGACCCAGTACTTC.

The gene calls are TRBV5-1 and TRBJ2-1; 9 nucleotides align to TRBD2. Trimming at V came to 6 bases and at J to 4 bases, leaving 5 bases not matched to a gene. This CDR3 has 14 amino acids. The germline gives CDR1 SGHRS, CDR2 YFSETQ. The CDR3 DNA reads TGCGCCAGCACTTCTAGCGGGGCTTACAATGAGCAGTTCTTC. Protein product: CASTSSGAYNEQFF.

The gene calls are TRBV30 and TRBJ2-5; TRBD1 aligns across 10 bases. The CDR3 is 13 amino acids. Germline values: CDR1 GTSNPN, CDR2 SVGIG (reference sequence). V shed 8 bases, J shed 5 bases, and the junction held 8 bases outside the gene matches. The chain's CDR3 is CAGQTGGSETQYF. DNA of the CDR3: TGTGCCGGTCAGACAGGGGGCTCGGAGACCCAGTACTTC.

This rearrangement joins TRBV5-1 to TRBJ2-4, with TRBD1 identical over 7 bases. This CDR3 has 16 residues. Germline CDR1 SGHRS, CDR2 YFSETQ. Trimming took 4 bases from V and 0 from J; bases not matched to a gene: 7. As DNA, the CDR3 is TGCGCCAGCAGCAGTACAGGGGCTCCAGCCAAAAACATTCAGTACTTC. It translates to CASSSTGAPAKNIQYF.

The V and J genes are TRBV7-3 and TRBJ2-7; D perhaps matches TRBD2 (6 bases). V lost 2 bases and J lost 5, with 16 bases in between. From germline, CDR1 is SGHTA and CDR2 FQGTGA. The CDR3 sequence is 15 residues long. The CDR3 region is CASSLLHGSRDEQYF. In nucleotides, the CDR3 is TGTGCCAGCAGCTTACTCCACGGGAGTCGGGACGAGCAGTACTTC.

The chain carries TRBV10-3 and TRBJ1-1, with D maybe TRBD1 (6 bases). Trimming shortened V by 6 bases and J by 1 base, and 12 bases separated the two germline ends. The length of the CDR3 is 14 residues. Germline CDR1 reads ENHRY; CDR2 reads SYGVKD. CDR3 DNA: TGTGCCATCAGCAGACAGGAGACGAACACTGAAGCTTTCTTT. It codes for CAISRQETNTEAFF.

V and J are TRBV5-1 and TRBJ2-7; the match to TRBD2 covers 14 bases. Germline loops: CDR1 SGHRS, CDR2 YFSETQ. The trim removed 4 bases at V and 7 bases at J, leaving 7 bases unmatched. The CDR3 covers 15 residues. CDR3 protein: CASSVGLAGAGEQYF. The CDR3 DNA sequence: TGCGCCAGCAGCGTGGGACTAGCGGGAGCTGGGGAGCAGTACTTC.

As DNA, the CDR3 is TGTGCCAGCAGCCCGGCCCACAGGGGGCGTAAGGCTGAAGCTTTCTTT. Translation gives CASSPAHRGRKAEAFF. The chain uses TRBV5-4 and TRBJ1-1; 9 bases are a match to TRBD1. With 4 bases clipped from V and 6 bases from J, the junction kept 13 bases outside the gene matches. Germline CDR1 and CDR2: SGHNT and YYREEE (reference sequence). The CDR3 is made up of 16 amino acids.

This clone was counted once. The junction departs from germline at one end; a sequencing error may be responsible. V gene TRBV19 combines with J gene TRBJ1-1; the D gene is possibly TRBD1 (5 bases). CDR1 is LNHDA and CDR2 is SQIVND in the germline V gene (reference sequence). The CDR3 spans 15 residues. The CDR3 nucleotides are TGTGCCAGTAGTGTAGAAAGGGGCGAGAACACTGAAGCTTTCTTT. Its translation is CASSVERGENTEAFF.

The chain has TRBV4-2 and TRBJ2-3; D is undetermined. The CDR3 covers 14 residues. V lost 0 bases to trimming and J lost 1 base, with 5 bases between them. Germline V CDR1 and CDR2: LGHNA, YNFKEQ. The CDR3 loop is CASSQEVGTDTQYF. CDR3 nucleotide sequence: TGTGCCAGCAGCCAAGAAGTAGGCACAGATACGCAGTATTTT.

The gene calls are TRBV29-1 and TRBJ1-3; D is ambiguous. Per germline, CDR1 SQVTM and CDR2 ANQGSEA. The CDR3 runs 13 residues. The V end lost 5 bases, the J end lost 7 bases, and 15 bases lay between the germline ends. CDR3 sequence: CSVLPTQANTIYF. Here the CDR3 DNA reads TGCAGCGTTCTGCCCACCCAAGCCAACACCATATATTTT.

The chain links TRBV7-6 to TRBJ2-7; D is ambiguous. V dropped 1 base and J dropped 2 bases, with 9 bases sitting between them. The germline V gene encodes CDR1 SGHVS and CDR2 FNYEAQ. CDR3 length: 14 residues. CDR3 in DNA: TGTGCCAGCAGCTTAGATGTTGAGGCCTACGAGCAGTACTTC. As protein: CASSLDVEAYEQYF.

This clone came up a few times. The chain links TRBV10-1 to TRBJ1-1; the D gene is possibly TRBD1 (6 bases). Deletions cut 5 bases from V and 1 base from J, with 14 bases between. Germline V gene data show CDR1 as WNHNN and CDR2 as SYGVQD (reference sequence). The length of the CDR3 is 15 residues. In DNA, the CDR3 is TGCGCCAGCAGTTCCAACAGGGAAGGGAACACTGAAGCTTTCTTT. Translating gives CASSSNREGNTEAFF.

The chain joins TRBV7-2 to TRBJ1-5; possible D gene TRBD1, 6 bases. The CDR3 is 14 amino acids. Germline-derived CDR1 and CDR2 are SGHTA and FQGNSA. V lost 7 bases and J 2 bases, leaving 12 bases between the germline ends. This chain's CDR3 is CASNSQGGNQPQHF. CDR3 DNA: TGTGCCAGCAATTCACAGGGCGGCAATCAGCCCCAGCATTTT.

The chain combines TRBV6-1 with TRBJ2-7, with 9 bases identical to TRBD2. Germline V gene sequence: CDR1 MNHNS, CDR2 SASEGT. Trimming removed 0 bases from V and 4 bases from J; junction bases left unmatched: 4. This CDR3 has 15 residues. As DNA, the CDR3 is TGTGCCAGCAGTGAAGCCCCTAGCGGGGTTTACGAGCAGTACTTC. The encoded protein is CASSEAPSGVYEQYF.

This clone was seen a handful of times. V is TRBV2 and J is TRBJ1-2; TRBD1 might be the D (6 bases). The CDR3 has 13 amino acids. V was cut by 1 base and J by 6 bases, with 9 bases left in between. Germline values: CDR1 SNHLY, CDR2 FYNNEI. CDR3: CASSEDRADGYTF. The CDR3 nucleotides are TGTGCCAGCAGTGAAGACAGGGCCGATGGCTACACCTTC.

CDR3 nucleotides: TGTGCCAGCAGCCAACGCATAGCGGGAGAGGCGGGAGATACGCAGTATTTT. It translates to CASSQRIAGEAGDTQYF. V is TRBV14 and J is TRBJ2-3, with TRBD2 matching over 9 bases. V lost 2 bases to trimming and J lost 5 bases; unmatched junction nucleotides: 11. Germline-derived CDR1 and CDR2 are SGHDN and FVKESK. This CDR3 region has 17 residues.

The chain is built from TRBV5-4 and TRBJ1-2; D call uncertain. V was cut by 4 bases and J by 4 bases, with 14 bases left in between. This CDR3 is 14 amino acids long. Germline CDR1 and CDR2: SGHNT and YYREEE (reference sequence). For the CDR3, the DNA is TGTGCCAGCAGCCCACTACCCCGGGGCTATGGCTACACCTTC. Translated: CASSPLPRGYGYTF.

The CDR3 DNA sequence: TGTGCCATCAAGCCTGCACCGGGACTAGCAGGCGAGCAGTACTTC. It encodes CAIKPAPGLAGEQYF. The rearrangement joins TRBV10-3 to TRBJ2-7, with 9 nucleotides matching TRBD2. V shed 7 bases and J 6 bases; nucleotides not matched to a gene: 13. The CDR3 loop spans 15 amino acids. Germline CDR1 is ENHRY and CDR2 is SYGVKD.